What follows are 29 T cell receptor beta chains derived from one specimen sequenced in a study of cytomegalovirus exposure and HLA in healthy donors. The PCR employed 60 Vbeta primers together with 13 Jbeta primers. Sequencing used immunoSEQ multiplex PCR; TCRdb keeps in-frame clones, though not all of them. The table shows tens of thousands of clones, with around 80% occurring only once. Sequences were obtained from PBMCs. These receptors were taken from a man aged 25-45 years in good health and CMV-seronegative.

This clone was detected only a few times. The V gene is TRBV4-2, the J gene TRBJ1-1; D is possibly TRBD1 (5 bases). The germline V and J ends were trimmed by 0 bases and 4 bases, with 6 bases remaining between them. Germline V gene data show CDR1 as LGHNA and CDR2 as YNFKEQ. The CDR3 loop spans 13 amino acids. The CDR3 sequence is CASSQDGATEAFF. CDR3 nucleotides: TGTGCCAGCAGCCAAGATGGGGCCACTGAAGCTTTCTTT.

V and J are TRBV4-2 and TRBJ2-7; D is ambiguous. This CDR3 contains 15 residues. Germline values: CDR1 LGHNA, CDR2 YNFKEQ. V lost 3 bases to trimming and J lost 6 bases, with 18 bases between them. The CDR3 coding sequence is TGTGCCAGCAGCCAGAGTCAGGCAGGCTTGCGCGAGCAGTACTTC. Translated: CASSQSQAGLREQYF.

This chain uses TRBV4-2 with TRBJ1-1; D not certain. The CDR3 is made up of 15 amino acids. The V gene lost 4 bases and the J gene lost 1 base, with 13 bases spanning the gap. Germline V gene sequence: CDR1 LGHNA, CDR2 YNFKEQ. CDR3 amino acids: CASSLSAAGNTEAFF. DNA of the CDR3: TGTGCCAGCAGCCTGTCGGCAGCAGGGAACACTGAAGCTTTCTTT.

J is TRBJ1-2 and V is TRBV5-1; a possible D gene is TRBD1 (5 bases). This CDR3 region has 15 residues. Germline V lookup: CDR1 SGHRS, CDR2 YFSETQ. Trimming stripped 4 bases from V and 4 bases from J, with 17 bases between. The CDR3 spells CASSAYQGDFYGYTF. The CDR3 DNA sequence: TGCGCCAGCAGCGCTTACCAAGGGGACTTCTATGGCTACACCTTC.

The chain recombines TRBV14 with TRBJ1-6, with unresolved D. CDR1 and CDR2 from the germline V gene are SGHDN and FVKESK. V was cut by 0 bases and J by 15 bases, with 9 bases left in between. The CDR3 covers 12 residues. DNA for the CDR3: TGTGCCAGCAGCCAAGATGAGGTGCGCCTCCACTTT. This sequence encodes CASSQDEVRLHF.

V usage is TRBV12-5 and J usage is TRBJ2-1; D perhaps matches TRBD1 (6 bases). Germline lookup yields CDR1 LGHNT and CDR2 FRNRAP. The CDR3 is 15 amino acids. The ends were cut back, 6 bases at V and 0 bases at J, with 12 bases in the middle. DNA for the CDR3: TGTGCTAGTGGCGAAGGGGGAAGCTCCTACAATGAGCAGTTCTTC. As protein: CASGEGGSSYNEQFF. The variable domain in full, with the rest retrieved from reference TRBV12-5 and TRBJ2-1, is DARVTQTPRHKVTEMGQEVTMRCQPILGHNTVFWYRQTMMQGLELLAYFRNRAPLDDSGMPKDRFSAEMPDATLATLKIQPSEPRDSAVYFCASGEGGSSYNEQFFGPGTRLTVL.

V is TRBV19 and J is TRBJ2-5, with 7 bases fitting TRBD2. The CDR3 is 15 amino acids. V was clipped by 5 bases and J by 1 base; unmatched bases: 7. Germline CDR1 reads LNHDA; CDR2 reads SQIVND (reference sequence). The CDR3 region has the DNA TGTGCCAGTAGTGGCTCTAGCGGCACCCAAGAGACCCAGTACTTC. Translated: CASSGSSGTQETQYF.

This rearrangement joins TRBV10-2 to TRBJ1-1; the D is unclear. Germline CDR1 and CDR2: WSHSY and SAAADI. Deletions cut 7 bases from V and 3 bases from J, with 6 bases between. The CDR3 consists of 11 residues. The CDR3 DNA sequence: TGCGCCAGCACCACGGACACTGAAGCTTTCTTT. It encodes CASTTDTEAFF.

The gene calls are TRBV7-9 and TRBJ1-5, with 8 bases matching TRBD1. The CDR3 is 16 amino acids. Trimming removed 5 bases from V and 6 bases from J; junction bases left unmatched: 12. The germline CDR1 and CDR2 sequences are SEHNR and FQNEAQ (reference sequence). The CDR3 loop reads CASSPLEDRVGQPQHF. The CDR3 nucleotides read TGTGCCAGCAGCCCCCTCGAGGACAGGGTGGGTCAGCCCCAGCATTTT.

The chain links TRBV5-5 to TRBJ1-1; 7 positions match TRBD1. Germline trimming cut 4 bases from V and 1 base from J; bases unmatched to any gene: 7. CDR1 and CDR2 (germline): SGHKS, YYEKEE (reference sequence). This CDR3 comprises 15 residues. The CDR3 DNA follows: TGTGCCAGCAGCCGACGGACAGGCGGGAACACTGAAGCTTTCTTT. It is translated as CASSRRTGGNTEAFF.

This clone came up a few times. The chain uses TRBV6-1 and TRBJ2-1; 9 bases are shared with TRBD2. Germline values: CDR1 MNHNS, CDR2 SASEGT. Trimming took 2 bases from V and 9 from J; bases not matched to a gene: 8. The CDR3 runs to 15 residues. Here the CDR3 DNA reads TGTGCCAGCAGTGAACAAGCGGGGGGTGGGGGTGAGCAGTTCTTC. Translating gives CASSEQAGGGGEQFF.

The chain recombines TRBV2 with TRBJ2-7; 8 nucleotides agree with TRBD1. Germline V gives CDR1 SNHLY, CDR2 FYNNEI. Unmatched junction bases numbered 9, after V lost 8 bases and J lost 6 bases. The CDR3 spans 13 residues. Here the CDR3 reads CASGETGVGEQYF. The CDR3 bases are TGTGCCAGCGGGGAGACAGGGGTCGGCGAGCAGTACTTC.

The V and J genes are TRBV27 and TRBJ1-4, with 7 bases lining up with TRBD1. V dropped 3 bases and J dropped 10; count of bases not matched to a gene: 17. The germline V gene encodes CDR1 MNHEY and CDR2 SMNVEV (reference sequence). This CDR3 is built from 17 residues. CDR3: CASSFRRGRVFEGKLFF. CDR3 coding DNA: TGTGCCAGCAGTTTTCGTAGGGGGCGAGTCTTCGAGGGAAAACTGTTTTTT.

The genes are TRBV27 and TRBJ1-3; TRBD1 aligns across 8 bases. CDR1 and CDR2 (germline): MNHEY, SMNVEV (reference sequence). With 2 bases clipped from V and 1 base from J, the junction kept 4 bases outside the gene matches. CDR3 length equals 16 residues. The CDR3, as DNA: TGTGCCAGCAGTTTACAGGGGGCCGGATCTGGAAACACCATATATTTT. Translation gives CASSLQGAGSGNTIYF.

The rearrangement uses TRBV28 and TRBJ1-1, with D perhaps TRBD1 (5 bases). V lost 11 bases to trimming and J lost 5 bases, with 18 bases between them. This CDR3 is 13 amino acids long. In germline, CDR1 is MDHEN, CDR2 SYDVKM. The CDR3: CAVLTIGGTEAFF. DNA for the CDR3: TGTGCCGTATTAACTATTGGGGGGACTGAAGCTTTCTTT.

The J gene is TRBJ2-5, the V gene TRBV7-9; 7 nucleotides match TRBD2. The trim removed 5 bases at V and 4 bases at J, leaving 7 bases unmatched. The CDR3 sequence is 14 residues long. Per germline, CDR1 SEHNR and CDR2 FQNEAQ (reference sequence). The CDR3 sequence is CASSERLAVETQYF. The CDR3 coding sequence is TGTGCCAGCAGCGAGAGACTAGCTGTAGAGACCCAGTACTTC. The full variable domain, in which reference TRBV7-9 and TRBJ2-5 provide the parts outside the CDR3, is DTGVSQNPRHKITKRGQNVTFRCDPISEHNRLYWYRQTLGQGPEFLTYFQNEAQLEKSRLLSDRFSAERPKGSFSTLEIQRTEQGDSAMYLCASSERLAVETQYFGPGTRLLVL.

J is TRBJ1-1 and V is TRBV7-2, with D unclear. CDR1 and CDR2 (germline): SGHTA, FQGNSA. The CDR3 contains 13 residues. V shed 0 bases and J shed 4 bases, with 6 bases lying between them. CDR3 loop: CASSLAVATEAFF. The CDR3, as DNA: TGTGCCAGCAGCTTAGCGGTAGCCACTGAAGCTTTCTTT.

CDR3 in DNA: TGTGCCAGCAGTCCCCCCACAGGGGCCCCCGGCGAGCAGTACTTC. Encoded protein: CASSPPTGAPGEQYF. V gene TRBV28 combines with J gene TRBJ2-7; 7 nucleotides match TRBD1. The CDR3 contains 15 residues. CDR1 MDHEN and CDR2 SYDVKM come from the germline V gene. The V segment lost 5 bases and the J segment 6 bases; nucleotides outside the gene matches: 13.

The chain joins TRBV12-5 to TRBJ1-1, with D perhaps matching TRBD1 (6 bases). CDR1 and CDR2 from the germline V gene are LGHNT and FRNRAP. The V end lost 0 bases, the J end lost 4 bases, and 12 bases lay between the germline ends. The CDR3 is made up of 15 amino acids. CDR3 amino acids: CASGLVLLGGTEAFF. The DNA of the CDR3 is TGTGCTAGTGGTTTGGTACTTTTAGGGGGCACTGAAGCTTTCTTT.

The V call is TRBV28, the J call TRBJ2-2; D might be TRBD2 (6 bases). CDR3 length equals 15 residues. With 5 bases removed from V and 1 base from J, the gap between germline ends came to 11 bases. Germline CDR1 MDHEN, CDR2 SYDVKM. CDR3 in DNA: TGTGCCAGCAGTCCGAGACTAGTGAACACCGGGGAGCTGTTTTTT. Residues: CASSPRLVNTGELFF.

The chain couples TRBV11-3 to TRBJ2-7; D might be TRBD1 (5 bases). Germline CDR1 and CDR2: SGHNT and YENEEA. The length of the CDR3 is 14 residues. Trimming pared 4 bases from V and 6 bases from J, leaving 16 bases between. This chain's CDR3 is CASSSRTGQGEQYF. The DNA for the CDR3 is TGTGCCAGCAGCTCGCGGACGGGCCAGGGCGAGCAGTACTTC.

This rearrangement joins TRBV10-3 to TRBJ2-1, with D possibly matching TRBD2 (6 bases). Trimming took 2 bases from V and 5 from J, leaving 7 bases between them. Germline V gene lookup returns CDR1 ENHRY and CDR2 SYGVKD. This CDR3 has 13 residues. The CDR3 here is CAISEGTHNEQFF. CDR3 coding DNA: TGTGCCATCAGTGAGGGGACTCACAATGAGCAGTTCTTC.

The J gene is TRBJ1-1, the V gene TRBV7-8; D might be TRBD1 (5 bases). V lost 7 bases and J 7 bases, leaving 19 bases between the germline ends. In germline, CDR1 is SGHVS, CDR2 FQNEAQ. This CDR3 spans 14 amino acids. CDR3 sequence (DNA): TGTGCCAGCACCGATCGGGAGGGGAAGGGTGAAGCTTTCTTT. This codes for CASTDREGKGEAFF.

The genes are TRBV27 and TRBJ2-2; TRBD2 matches at 7 bases. The germline V gene has CDR1 MNHEY and CDR2 SMNVEV (reference sequence). Losses at the gene ends were 6 bases for V and 0 bases for J; bases not matched to a gene: 10. The length of the CDR3 is 17 residues. DNA for the CDR3: TGTGCCAGCAGGGGGAGGGGACTTTTCGCGAACACCGGGGAGCTGTTTTTT. It is translated as CASRGRGLFANTGELFF.

The CDR3 sequence is CASSPRLDRVYNEQFF. CDR3 sequence (DNA): TGTGCCAGCAGCCCAAGATTGGACAGGGTATACAATGAGCAGTTCTTC. The genes are TRBV7-3 and TRBJ2-1; TRBD1 matches 8 bases. The CDR3 runs to 16 residues. J lost 4 bases, V lost 5 bases, and 10 bases had no gene match. The germline CDR1 and CDR2 sequences are SGHTA and FQGTGA.

The chain uses TRBV5-1 and TRBJ2-3, with 7 bases matching TRBD1. V lost 4 bases, J lost 2 bases, and 7 bases stayed unmatched. Germline lookup yields CDR1 SGHRS and CDR2 YFSETQ. The length of the CDR3 is 15 residues. DNA for the CDR3: TGCGCCAGCAGCAAGACAGGGCTACTCACAGATACGCAGTATTTT. Translating it yields CASSKTGLLTDTQYF.

The rearrangement joins TRBV10-3 to TRBJ1-2; D is possibly TRBD1 (6 bases). The germline V gene encodes CDR1 ENHRY and CDR2 SYGVKD. V dropped 0 bases and J dropped 4 bases, with 21 bases sitting between them. The CDR3 runs 18 residues. The CDR3 nucleotides read TGTGCCATCAGTGAGTCGGTCCGTTTCGGGGGGCCCTCCTATGGCTACACCTTC. Its translation is CAISESVRFGGPSYGYTF.

The V gene is TRBV19, the J gene TRBJ1-2; 7 bases fit TRBD1. This CDR3 comprises 15 residues. Germline loops: CDR1 LNHDA, CDR2 SQIVND (reference sequence). Losses at the gene ends were 2 bases for V and 3 bases for J; bases not matched to a gene: 6. The CDR3 DNA sequence: TGTGCCAGTAGTATATTTGGACAGGAGGACTATGGCTACACCTTC. This gives the protein CASSIFGQEDYGYTF.

The chain carries TRBV9 and TRBJ2-2; 7 nucleotides line up with TRBD1. The CDR3 contains 16 residues. The germline V gene has CDR1 SGDLS and CDR2 YYNGEE. V lost 0 bases to trimming and J lost 4 bases; unmatched junction nucleotides: 6. CDR3 in amino acids: CASSVAGQTSTGELFF. In nucleotides, the CDR3 is TGTGCCAGCAGCGTAGCGGGACAGACCTCCACCGGGGAGCTGTTTTTT.